This TCR beta chain was sequenced during a study of cytomegalovirus exposure and HLA in healthy donors. Study results and caveats: The listing of some 170 TCR beta chains classed them as cytomegalovirus-associated.

Use of 60 Vbeta and 13 Jbeta primers characterized the PCR. Using immunoSEQ multiplex PCR, the repertoire was profiled, and TCRdb retains in-frame clones only, with some absent. The table records more than 85,000 clones, less than 85% of them present only once. Trimming cost V 0 bases and J 4 bases, with 11 bases left between them. This CDR3 has 15 amino acids. Germline-derived CDR1 and CDR2 are SGDLS and YYNGEE. This clone was counted between two and nine times. Its antigen is undetermined. The source material was PBMCs. The chain recombines TRBV9 with TRBJ2-1, with D possibly being TRBD1 (7 bases). This TCR was recovered from a man aged 25 to 40 in good health and CMV-seropositive. The CDR3 region has the DNA TGTGCCAGCAGCGTAGGGAGGGGGCAATACAATGAGCAGTTCTTC. Translated: CASSVGRGQYNEQFF.